This T cell receptor (beta chain) emerged from a study of neurological immune-mediated disorders. The cDNA was generated through 5'RACE incorporating 10-nucleotide random UMIs. Using its own MiXCR run on the 5' RACE reads, TCRdb lists one record per CDR3 protein. The sample yields 55,000 to 70,000 distinct CDR3 sequences, roughly 3.1% seen once. This clonotype was seen many times. The CDR3 length is 15 residues. V lost 6 bases, J lost 4 bases, and 8 bases stayed unmatched. The specimen was PBMCs. This TCR was recovered from a woman aged 50 to 60 with multiple sclerosis. The chain is built from TRBV12-3 or TRBV12-4 and TRBJ2-5, with 10 bases lining up with TRBD1. The CDR3 DNA is TGTGCCAGCAGCCGCGGGACAGGGGACGGAGAGACCCAGTACTTC. It encodes CASSRGTGDGETQYF.